This is a list of T cell receptor beta chains from one sample in a study of immune evolution from preneoplasia to lung adenocarcinoma. Sequencing used immunoSEQ multiplex PCR; TCRdb keeps in-frame clones, though not all of them. Here the sample spans about 6,300 clones, 70% to 80% being singletons. The sequenced sample consisted of FFPE minimally invasive lung adenocarcinoma tissue. Every receptor here comes from a person aged 55-80 years with lung adenocarcinoma. The CDR3 runs from the conserved cysteine through the conserved F or W. D genes are given only for firm matches. For some rows the clone size is stated as once, few or many, or as a class when expanded; others skip it.

V	size	J	D	length	DNA	CDR3
TRBV20-1	-	TRBJ1-4	TRBD1	11	TGCAGTGCTAGAGAGGGGGACAGGAACTTTTTT	CSAREGDRNFF
TRBV27	-	TRBJ1-1	-	14	TGTGCCAGCAGTTTATCCGGACGATACACTGAAGCTTTCTTT	CASSLSGRYTEAFF
TRBV6-1	-	TRBJ2-3	-	18	TGTGCCAGCAGTGAAGGTCGGCGGCGGCTAGAGGGCACAGATACGCAGTATTTT	CASSEGRRRLEGTDTQYF
TRBV19	few	TRBJ1-2	TRBD1	15	TGTGCCAGTAGTACGACAGGGGGAGCGGACTATGGCTACACCTTC	CASSTTGGADYGYTF
TRBV7-2	-	TRBJ2-1	TRBD2	17	TGTGCCAGCAGCTTTGAAGTCGGACTAGCGATATACAATGAGCAGTTCTTC	CASSFEVGLAIYNEQFF
TRBV11-3	-	TRBJ1-2	-	14	TGTGCCAGCAGCCGTGGGGGGGACGGCTATGGCTACACCTTC	CASSRGGDGYGYTF
TRBV5-6	-	TRBJ2-3	-	15	TGTGCCAGCAGCTTGGGGTGGAGTCTGACAGATACGCAGTATTTT	CASSLGWSLTDTQYF
TRBV10-2	-	TRBJ2-7	TRBD1	15	TGCGCCAGCAGTGGCCACGGGACAGGGAATTACGAGCAGTACTTC	CASSGHGTGNYEQYF
TRBV18	-	TRBJ2-5	TRBD2	16	TGTGCCAGCTCACCTTTACTAGCGGGAGAAGGTGAGACCCAGTACTTC	CASSPLLAGEGETQYF
TRBV5-1	-	TRBJ1-2	-	14	TGCGCCAGCAGCTTGGCCAAGACTAACTATGGCTACACCTTC	CASSLAKTNYGYTF
TRBV11-3	-	TRBJ1-1	TRBD1	11	TGTGCCAGCACTTTTACAGGGGGAGCTTTCTTT	CASTFTGGAFF
TRBV11-3	-	TRBJ1-1	-	13	TGTGCCAGCGGGGGGGGCGGTATCACTGAAGCTTTCTTT	CASGGGGITEAFF
TRBV19	-	TRBJ1-1	-	18	TGTGCCAGTAGTTCCCTCAGGGGTCGCGGGGGGTGGAACACTGAAGCTTTCTTT	CASSSLRGRGGWNTEAFF
TRBV28	-	TRBJ2-7	-	14	TGTGCCAGCAGTTTGGCCTCGTCGCCGTCAGAGCAGTACTTC	CASSLASSPSEQYF
TRBV7-2	-	TRBJ2-5	-	13	TGTGCCAGCAGCTGGACTACCCAAGAGACCCAGTACTTC	CASSWTTQETQYF
TRBV10-3	once	TRBJ2-5	TRBD2	13	TGTGCCATCAACCGCGGGAGCGGAGAGACCCAGTACTTC	CAINRGSGETQYF
TRBV7-3	few	TRBJ1-1	TRBD1	14	TGTGCCAGCAGCGTCGGACAGGGGAACACTGAAGCTTTCTTT	CASSVGQGNTEAFF
TRBV7-3	medium-sized	TRBJ1-1	-	14	TGTGCCAGCAGCTTCCAGGGATCGGACACTGAAGCTTTCTTT	CASSFQGSDTEAFF
TRBV28	-	TRBJ1-2	TRBD1	14	TGTGCCAGCAGCCAAGCGGACAGGGCCTATGGCTACACCTTC	CASSQADRAYGYTF
TRBV4-1	-	TRBJ1-1	-	14	TGCGCCAGCAGCCTGGGGAACATGAACACTGAAGCTTTCTTT	CASSLGNMNTEAFF
TRBV4-1	-	TRBJ2-3	TRBD2	18	TGCGCCAGCAGCCCCGGACTAGCGGGAGGGCCTAGCACAGATACGCAGTATTTT	CASSPGLAGGPSTDTQYF
TRBV29-1	-	TRBJ1-2	-	14	TGCAGCGTTGAAGACCGACAGGCGCGATATGGCTACACCTTC	CSVEDRQARYGYTF
TRBV2	-	TRBJ2-5	TRBD1	14	TGTGCCAGCACTTCGACAGGGGTGGTAGAGACCCAGTACTTC	CASTSTGVVETQYF
TRBV6-5	-	TRBJ1-2	TRBD1	12	TGTGCCAGCAGTGAGACAGGGGGTGGCTACACCTTC	CASSETGGGYTF
TRBV5-1	-	TRBJ2-7	-	17	TGCGCCAGCAGCTTGGCCGGGAGGGGGCTATCCCCACACGAGCAGTACTTC	CASSLAGRGLSPHEQYF
TRBV30	once	TRBJ2-1	TRBD2	16	TGTGCCTGGAGCTCCCTAGCGGGAGGGCCCTCGGGCGAGCAGTTCTTC	CAWSSLAGGPSGEQFF
TRBV7-9	-	TRBJ2-1	-	11	TGTGCCAGCAGCGCACTAGGAGAGCAGTTCTTC	CASSALGEQFF
TRBV9	few	TRBJ2-1	-	13	TGTGCCAGCAGCGTAGGCGTAGCCAATGAGCAGTTCTTC	CASSVGVANEQFF
TRBV29-1	hyperexpanded	TRBJ1-1	-	11	TGCAGCGTTGAGGGTCTCCATGAAGCTTTCTTT	CSVEGLHEAFF
TRBV19	-	TRBJ2-2	-	12	TGTGCCAGTAGTATAGGCACCGGGGAGCTGTTTTTT	CASSIGTGELFF
TRBV9	-	TRBJ2-1	TRBD2	15	TGTGCCAGCAGCGTGAGCGGGAGGGGACCCAATGAGCAGTTCTTC	CASSVSGRGPNEQFF